Below, one T cell receptor (beta chain) is given with its context. Its target is not known. The junction and the germline gene differ at one end; a read error may be behind it. This record comes from a study of T-cell reconstitution after alpha-beta-depleted transplantation in children. Broader study findings: T-cell counts and diversity were attributed mostly to newly produced T cells one year after transplant. Reported findings indicate that, about two months after transplant, alpha-beta T cells came from several hundred expanded clones, which were derived from non-depleted graft cells.

A library of TCRbeta sequences, prepared with unique molecular identifiers, was generated. TCRdb passed the PCR reads through MiXCR, listing each CDR3 protein once. The data show 130,000 to 150,000 distinct CDR3 sequences, with 7.5% to 9% seen just once and 15% to 20% held by the top ten. The TCR was taken from a female patient between 2 and 15 years old who had a stem cell transplant for congenital amegakaryocytic thrombocytopenia, so the T cells may come from the graft donor. The sample in question was PBMCs, mostly from graft donor cells, obtained 180 days after TCRalphabeta/CD19-depleted stem cell transplant.

CDR3 loop: CSAPSGSRQNSQYF. The CDR3 nucleotides are TGCAGTGCTCCTAGCGGGAGTCGGCAGAACAGTCAGTACTTC. The chain uses TRBV20-1 and TRBJ2-4; 10 nucleotides match TRBD2. This CDR3 is built from 14 residues. Germline V lookup: CDR1 DFQATT, CDR2 SNEGSKA (reference sequence).